Following are 29 T cell receptor beta chains from one sample sequenced in a study of read filtering for tumor transcriptome and immune sequencing. This library used roughly 400 ng RNA and molecular barcoded adaptors spanning alpha/delta and beta/gamma chains. MiXCR, run by TCRdb on the reads, gives a single entry per CDR3 protein. This table holds around 140,000 distinct CDR3 sequences, 13% found once. The sequencing sample was made of a population of CD138-negative cells sorted from bone marrow. The receptors stem from a donor aged 40 or older with multiple myeloma.

In its sample, this clonotype was seen many times. The genes are TRBV6-6 and TRBJ2-7; 8 bases match TRBD1. CDR1 and CDR2 (germline): MNHNY, SVGAGI (reference sequence). The CDR3 spans 15 residues. Trimming at V came to 4 bases and at J to 2 bases, leaving 7 bases not matched to a gene. The CDR3 DNA sequence: TGTGCCAGCAGTTTAGCCGGGACAGGTGCCTACGAGCAGTACTTC. Translated: CASSLAGTGAYEQYF.

This chain joins TRBV12-3 or TRBV12-4 and TRBJ2-1; D call uncertain. The germline V and J ends were trimmed by 1 base and 5 bases, with 9 bases remaining between them. The CDR3 loop spans 14 amino acids. The CDR3 sequence: CASSLGYPNNEQFF. The CDR3 nucleotides are TGTGCCAGCAGTTTAGGCTATCCCAACAATGAGCAGTTCTTC.

This clonotype was picked up many times. The chain joins TRBV20-1 to TRBJ1-2; D gene uncertain. The germline CDR1 and CDR2 sequences are DFQATT and SNEGSKA (reference sequence). V was trimmed by 6 bases and J by 7 bases, leaving 9 bases between them. The CDR3 is made up of 10 amino acids. The CDR3 here is CSAPDSGYTF. DNA of the CDR3: TGCAGTGCACCGGACTCTGGCTACACCTTC.

This clonotype has a count of ten or more. The J gene is TRBJ2-1, the V gene TRBV19; D perhaps matches TRBD2 (6 bases). V lost 8 bases, J lost 10 bases, and 18 bases lay in between. The germline V gene has CDR1 LNHDA and CDR2 SQIVND (reference sequence). This CDR3 region has 13 residues. The CDR3 bases are TGTGCCAGTGCCGCCGGGACTCGAATAGAGCAGTTCTTC. This codes for CASAAGTRIEQFF.

This clonotype was seen repeatedly, ten times or more. The chain couples TRBV3-1 to TRBJ2-3, with D unclear. V was clipped by 0 bases and J by 4 bases, with 2 bases between them. CDR3 size: 12 residues. Germline CDR1 reads LGHDT; CDR2 reads YNNKEL (reference sequence). The CDR3 reads CASSQDPDTQYF. CDR3 nucleotide sequence: TGTGCCAGCAGCCAAGACCCAGATACGCAGTATTTT.

This clonotype has at least ten counts. The rearrangement links TRBV7-2 to TRBJ2-1, with 11 bases identical to TRBD2. CDR1 and CDR2 from the germline V gene are SGHTA and FQGNSA. The V gene end was trimmed by 7 bases and the J gene end by 8 bases; junction bases not matched to a gene: 16. The CDR3 loop spans 17 amino acids. Here the CDR3 reads CASIYLSTSGRAYEQFF. The CDR3 DNA is TGTGCCAGCATTTATTTAAGTACTAGCGGGAGAGCGTATGAGCAGTTCTTC.

This clonotype showed up many times. The chain employs TRBV20-1 and TRBJ2-1, with 8 bases aligning to TRBD2. Germline V lookup: CDR1 DFQATT, CDR2 SNEGSKA (reference sequence). The CDR3 is 15 residues long. Trimming cost V 3 bases and J 8 bases; bases outside gene matches: 12. The CDR3 nucleotides are TGCAGTGCTAGGAGTCCGGGGGGGTGGTTCGATGAGCAGTTCTTC. It is translated as CSARSPGGWFDEQFF.

This clonotype was observed many times. The gene calls are TRBV27 and TRBJ1-1; D not resolved. The CDR3 covers 15 residues. Trimming took off 5 bases at V and 6 bases at J, with 19 bases between the two ends. From germline, CDR1 is MNHEY and CDR2 SMNVEV (reference sequence). The CDR3 region is CASSPTLGRASEAFF. In DNA form, the CDR3 reads TGTGCCAGCAGTCCGACCCTGGGTAGGGCGTCTGAAGCTTTCTTT.

This clonotype has just a few counts. The gene calls are TRBV7-9 and TRBJ2-5; D gene ambiguous. Germline V CDR1 and CDR2: SEHNR, FQNEAQ (reference sequence). Trimming cost V 5 bases and J 5 bases, with 12 bases left between them. CDR3 length: 13 amino acids. CDR3 residues: CASSQAMLETQYF. CDR3 nucleotide sequence: TGTGCCAGCAGCCAAGCCATGTTGGAGACCCAGTACTTC.

There are a few counts of this clonotype. A much larger clone differs from this one at a single base, so this may be a read error. No conserved phenylalanine or tryptophan is present at the end of the CDR3, so a read error is the likely explanation. The chain couples TRBV7-9 to TRBJ2-5; the D gene is possibly TRBD1 (6 bases). From germline, CDR1 is SEHNR and CDR2 FQNEAQ (reference sequence). The CDR3 covers 14 residues. The V end was cut by 5 bases, the J end by 4 bases, with 14 bases between. CDR3 in amino acids: CASSLRDTGETQYS. DNA of the CDR3: TGTGCCAGCAGCCTCCGGGACACTGGAGAGACCCAGTACTCC.

In this sample, this clonotype turned up many times. The CDR3: CSVEGGVLYNEQFF. The CDR3 region has the DNA TGCAGCGTGGAGGGTGGGGTCCTCTACAATGAGCAGTTCTTC. This chain joins TRBV29-1 and TRBJ2-1, with D perhaps matching TRBD2 (6 bases). Trimming pared 6 bases from V and 3 bases from J, leaving 15 bases between. The CDR3 has 14 residues. Germline V CDR1 and CDR2: SQVTM, ANQGSEA.

This clonotype was observed at least ten times. V is TRBV12-3 or TRBV12-4 and J is TRBJ1-1, with a weak D call TRBD1 (5 bases). V lost 1 base, J lost 1 base, and 16 bases lay in between. The CDR3 is 17 amino acids. CDR3 protein: CASSLELTGTENTEAFF. CDR3 DNA sequence: TGTGCCAGCAGTTTAGAGCTCACCGGGACCGAGAACACTGAAGCTTTCTTT.

About this clonotype itself: Since a far larger clone is one base different, this is likely a read error. As the CDR3 is not closed by the conserved phenylalanine or tryptophan, this likely results from a read error. The J gene is TRBJ2-2, the V gene TRBV11-2, with D possibly matching TRBD1 (5 bases). The CDR3 is 16 residues long. V was trimmed by 5 bases and J by 1 base, leaving 14 bases between them. CDR1 and CDR2 (germline): SGHAT, FQNNGV. The CDR3 sequence is CASSAHQGVNTGELFL. The CDR3, as DNA: TGTGCCAGCAGCGCCCATCAAGGGGTGAACACCGGGGAGCTGTTTCTT.

As for this clonotype: The junction differs from germline at one of its ends, possibly a read error. V gene TRBV30 combines with J gene TRBJ2-1, with 7 bases identical to TRBD2. In germline, CDR1 is GTSNPN, CDR2 SVGIG (reference sequence). The CDR3 sequence is 12 residues long. As DNA, the CDR3 is TGTGCCTGGAGTGTAGGTCTAGCGGAGCGGTTCTTC. This gives the protein CAWSVGLAERFF.

This clonotype was counted ten times or more. The gene calls are TRBV7-2 and TRBJ2-7; tentatively, D is TRBD2 (6 bases). Trimming took off 1 base at V and 3 bases at J, with 13 bases between the two ends. The CDR3 totals 15 residues. Looked up from germline, CDR1 is SGHTA and CDR2 is FQGNSA. The CDR3 spells CASSLGGTGLYEQYF. CDR3 sequence (DNA): TGTGCCAGCAGCTTAGGGGGGACTGGACTCTACGAGCAGTACTTC. Looking up the rest from reference TRBV7-2 and TRBJ2-7 gives the full variable domain: GAGVSQSPSNKVTEKGKDVELRCDPISGHTALYWYRQSLGQGLEFLIYFQGNSAPDKSGLPSDRFSAERTGGSVSTLTIQRTQQEDSAVYLCASSLGGTGLYEQYFGPGTRLTVT.

This clonotype was found many times. The rearrangement uses TRBV7-8 and TRBJ2-2; no clear D. The length of the CDR3 is 12 residues. Germline CDR1 reads SGHVS; CDR2 reads FQNEAQ. V lost 8 bases, J lost 3 bases, and 7 bases lay in between. Written as DNA, the CDR3 is TGTGCCAGCGCAATAGACACCGGGGAGCTGTTTTTT. This gives the protein CASAIDTGELFF. The full variable domain, rest sourced from reference TRBV7-8 and TRBJ2-2, is GAGVSQSPRYKVAKRGQDVALRCDPISGHVSLFWYQQALGQGPEFLTYFQNEAQLDKSGLPSDRFFAERPEGSVSTLKIQRTQQEDSAVYLCASAIDTGELFFGEGSRLTVL.

As concerns this clonotype: Being one base from a much bigger clone, this may be a read error. The V and J genes are TRBV7-2 and TRBJ2-1; no clear D gene. CDR1 and CDR2 (germline): SGHTA, FQGNSA. V was shortened by 5 bases and J by 12 bases, with 20 bases between the two germline ends. This CDR3 spans 14 amino acids. The CDR3 DNA follows: TGTGCCAGCAGCCAACGGGTTTTATGGCGTAGGCAGTTCTTC. Translating it yields CASSQRVLWRRQFF. Full variable domain (outside the CDR3, taken from reference TRBV7-2 and TRBJ2-1): GAGVSQSPSNKVTEKGKDVELRCDPISGHTALYWYRQSLGQGLEFLIYFQGNSAPDKSGLPSDRFSAERTGGSVSTLTIQRTQQEDSAVYLCASSQRVLWRRQFFGPGTRLTVL.

This clonotype was counted many times. V gene TRBV6-5 combines with J gene TRBJ1-1; possible D gene TRBD1, 5 bases. Per germline, CDR1 MNHEY and CDR2 SVGAGI. The CDR3 consists of 13 residues. V lost 1 base and J 3 bases, leaving 6 bases between the germline ends. CDR3 DNA sequence: TGTGCCAGCAGTTACTTGGGGGACACTGAAGCTTTCTTT. Translation gives CASSYLGDTEAFF.

This clonotype was seen ten or more times. V gene TRBV11-2 combines with J gene TRBJ2-3; D is possibly TRBD2 (5 bases). The CDR3 has 16 residues. Germline CDR1 SGHAT, CDR2 FQNNGV. V was trimmed by 5 bases and J by 0 bases, leaving 15 bases between them. Written as DNA, the CDR3 is TGTGCCAGCAGCCCTACACCGGGATTAAGCACAGATACGCAGTATTTT. This gives the protein CASSPTPGLSTDTQYF.

This clonotype was recorded at least ten times. The chain has TRBV20-1 and TRBJ2-7; D could derive from TRBD1 or TRBD2 (5 bases each). CDR1 and CDR2 (germline): DFQATT, SNEGSKA (reference sequence). V shed 6 bases and J shed 7 bases, with 22 bases lying between them. The CDR3 extends over 14 amino acids. The CDR3 loop is CSARDQGTSPEQYF. CDR3 nucleotide sequence: TGCAGTGCCCGGGACCAGGGCACTTCACCGGAGCAGTACTTC.

This clonotype has a count of ten or more. The genes are TRBV20-1 and TRBJ1-1, with 8 bases aligning to TRBD1. The junction had 4 bases not matched to a gene; V was cut back by 3 bases and J by 1 base. This CDR3 is built from 14 residues. Germline V gene data show CDR1 as DFQATT and CDR2 as SNEGSKA (reference sequence). CDR3 sequence reads: CSASGRGRNTEAFF. CDR3 DNA: TGCAGTGCTAGTGGCAGGGGGCGGAACACTGAAGCTTTCTTT.

This clonotype was seen more than once but under ten times. J is TRBJ2-5 and V is TRBV13, with 10 nucleotides matching TRBD2. After removal of 5 bases from V and 4 bases from J, the junction contained 10 bases not matched to a gene. The germline V gene has CDR1 PRHDT and CDR2 FYEKMQ (reference sequence). This CDR3 region has 16 residues. The CDR3 protein is CASSAASSGSGETQYF. The CDR3, as DNA: TGTGCCAGCAGCGCCGCCTCTAGCGGGAGTGGAGAGACCCAGTACTTC.

The sample holds many counts of this clonotype. The chain carries TRBV6-5 and TRBJ1-5; D is perhaps TRBD1 (6 bases). V lost 5 bases and J 4 bases, leaving 9 bases between the germline ends. Germline V lookup: CDR1 MNHEY, CDR2 SVGAGI. The CDR3 is 13 residues long. As DNA, the CDR3 is TGTGCCAGCAGTGCGGACAGTAATCAGCCCCAGCATTTT. Protein product: CASSADSNQPQHF.

This chain links TRBV24-1 with TRBJ2-1; D not certain. The V end was cut by 4 bases, the J end by 4 bases, with 7 bases between. Germline V gene data show CDR1 as KGHDR and CDR2 as SFDVKD. The CDR3 runs to 13 residues. The CDR3 sequence is CATSDPRYNEQFF. In DNA form, the CDR3 reads TGTGCCACCAGTGACCCTAGGTACAATGAGCAGTTCTTC.

This clonotype was counted many times. The chain uses TRBV10-2 and TRBJ2-5; TRBD1 matches 7 bases. The CDR3 totals 14 residues. The trim removed 3 bases at V and 3 bases at J, leaving 4 bases unmatched. Germline V gene data show CDR1 as WSHSY and CDR2 as SAAADI. The CDR3 region is CASSDDRVEETQYF. The CDR3 coding sequence is TGCGCCAGCAGTGACGACAGGGTAGAAGAGACCCAGTACTTC.

This clonotype has ten or more counts. The rearrangement uses TRBV5-4 and TRBJ2-3, with TRBD2 matching over 13 bases. V dropped 4 bases and J dropped 3; count of bases not matched to a gene: 5. The CDR3 runs to 16 residues. CDR1 is SGHNT and CDR2 is YYREEE in the germline V gene (reference sequence). The CDR3 DNA reads TGTGCCAGCAGCCTACTGGGACTAGCGGGAACAGATACGCAGTATTTT. Encoded protein: CASSLLGLAGTDTQYF.

Concerning this clonotype itself: This may come from a read error, since a much larger clone is one base off. In this CDR3 the conserved last residue, phenylalanine or tryptophan, is missing, so a read error is likely. J is TRBJ2-3 and V is TRBV5-5; 9 positions match TRBD1. CDR1 and CDR2 from the germline V gene are SGHKS and YYEKEE (reference sequence). Trimming cost V 1 base and J 4 bases; bases outside gene matches: 7. The CDR3 spans 16 residues. The CDR3 region is CASSLSGTGTADTQYL. For the CDR3, the DNA is TGTGCCAGCAGCTTGAGCGGGACAGGGACCGCAGATACGCAGTATTTA.

This clonotype was recorded many times. The chain employs TRBV12-3 or TRBV12-4 and TRBJ2-1; D ambiguous. Trimming removed 1 base at V and 6 bases at J, with 10 bases between. CDR3 length: 14 residues. The CDR3 bases are TGTGCCAGCAGTTTAGGGTCGTACGGCAATGAGCAGTTCTTC. Encoded protein: CASSLGSYGNEQFF.

This clonotype came up many times. The J gene is TRBJ2-5, the V gene TRBV5-1; TRBD2 matches 8 bases. CDR1 and CDR2 from the germline V gene are SGHRS and YFSETQ. V dropped 6 bases and J dropped 9; count of bases not matched to a gene: 13. This CDR3 is built from 14 residues. CDR3 DNA sequence: TGCGCCAGCACCGGGACTAGTCCTAGGGGGGCCCAGTACTTC. This sequence encodes CASTGTSPRGAQYF.